This T cell receptor (beta chain) is drawn from a study of blood T cell repertoires in COVID-19. Recruitment covered roughly 22 US areas and drew participants whose ages spanned roughly 18 to 90 years. Participants' own reports of clinical history determined their cohort assignment. Original analysis: Scientists estimated how many nucleated cells there were by amplifying reference gene primers. Produced via immunoSEQ multiplex PCR; TCRdb's table is partial and in-frame only. D and trimming come from the DNA, and the V and J calls and clone size come from that table. This table holds about 240,000 clones, approximately 86% found once. Germline lookup yields CDR1 SGHRS and CDR2 YFSETQ. The CDR3 loop spans 15 amino acids. Trimming removed 0 bases from V and 1 base from J, with 10 bases in between.

This chain joins TRBV5-1 and TRBJ1-1, with D possibly being TRBD1 (6 bases). The sample taken for sequencing was PBMCs or T cells enriched from blood (not recorded which). This receptor was taken from a woman aged 40 to 49 with acute COVID-19. The CDR3 sequence: CASSLVQGRNTEAFF. In nucleotides, the CDR3 is TGCGCCAGCAGCTTGGTACAGGGAAGGAACACTGAAGCTTTCTTT.